This note documents a single T cell receptor beta chain sequence. Through a sample-barcoded 5' primer and a J-beta primer mix, a second PCR was run for roughly 7 to 11 cycles. A single record per CDR3 protein comes from TCRdb applying MiXCR to the 5' RACE reads. This sample has 750,000 to 950,000 distinct CDR3 sequences; almost 30% occur once, and the top ten carry approximately 10%. This sample stems from a study of blood T cells in healthy people across ages. This sample also appeared in a second study, on T cells of mothers and their children.

Sequencing was carried out using blood. This clonotype was obtained from a middle-aged woman in good health.

CDR3 in amino acids: CASSLAGTRTQYF. CDR3 DNA sequence: TGTGCCAGCAGCTTAGCCGGGACACGGACCCAGTACTTC. This chain connects TRBV7-2 to TRBJ2-7; D is perhaps TRBD1 (6 bases). The DNA end is a closer match to TRBJ2-5, so the J assignment may be wrong. The CDR3 is 13 amino acids. In germline, CDR1 is SGHTA, CDR2 FQGNSA.